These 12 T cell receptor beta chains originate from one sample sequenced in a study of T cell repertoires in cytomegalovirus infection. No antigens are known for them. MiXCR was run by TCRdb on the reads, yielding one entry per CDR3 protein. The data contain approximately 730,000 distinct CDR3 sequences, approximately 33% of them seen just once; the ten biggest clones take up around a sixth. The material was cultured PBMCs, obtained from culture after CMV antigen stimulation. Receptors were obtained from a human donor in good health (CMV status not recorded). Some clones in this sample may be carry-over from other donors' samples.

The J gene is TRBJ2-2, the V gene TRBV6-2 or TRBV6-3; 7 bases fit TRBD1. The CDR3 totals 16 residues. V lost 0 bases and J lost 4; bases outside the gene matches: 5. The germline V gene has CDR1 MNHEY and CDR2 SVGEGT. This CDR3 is CASSYSQGVGTGELFF. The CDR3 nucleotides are TGTGCCAGCAGTTACTCTCAGGGGGTAGGCACCGGGGAGCTGTTTTTT.

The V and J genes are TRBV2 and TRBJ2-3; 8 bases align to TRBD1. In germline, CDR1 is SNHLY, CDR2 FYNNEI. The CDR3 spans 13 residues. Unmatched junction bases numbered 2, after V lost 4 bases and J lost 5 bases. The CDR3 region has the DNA TGTGCCAGCAGTGGGACAGGGATAGATACGCAGTATTTT. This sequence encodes CASSGTGIDTQYF.

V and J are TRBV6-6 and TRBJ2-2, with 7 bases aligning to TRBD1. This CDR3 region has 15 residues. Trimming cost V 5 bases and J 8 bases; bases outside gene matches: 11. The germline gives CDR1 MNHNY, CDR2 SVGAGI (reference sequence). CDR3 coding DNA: TGTGCCAGCAGTCAGGGGGACACCACCCTTGGGGAGCTGTTTTTT. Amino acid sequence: CASSQGDTTLGELFF.

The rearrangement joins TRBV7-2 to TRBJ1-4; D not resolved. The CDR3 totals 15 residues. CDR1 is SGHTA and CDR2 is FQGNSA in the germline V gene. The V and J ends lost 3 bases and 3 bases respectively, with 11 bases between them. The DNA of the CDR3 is TGTGCCAGCAGCTTCACGGCGGGCCCTAATGAAAAACTGTTTTTT. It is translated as CASSFTAGPNEKLFF.

CDR3 sequence (DNA): TGCAGCGTTGAAGATCCACCGGATACGCAGTATTTT. Its protein is CSVEDPPDTQYF. The chain couples TRBV29-1 to TRBJ2-3; D gene unclear. The V end was cut by 0 bases, the J end by 6 bases, with 7 bases between. The CDR3 sequence is 12 residues long. Germline assignment: CDR1 SQVTM and CDR2 ANQGSEA.

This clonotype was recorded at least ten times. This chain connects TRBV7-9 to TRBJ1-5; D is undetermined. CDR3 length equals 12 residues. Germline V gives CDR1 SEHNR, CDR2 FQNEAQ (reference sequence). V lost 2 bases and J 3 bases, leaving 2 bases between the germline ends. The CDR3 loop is CASSLLNQPQHF. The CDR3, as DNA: TGTGCCAGCAGCTTACTCAATCAGCCCCAGCATTTT.

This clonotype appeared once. CDR3 amino acids: CASKGGGHIYNEQFF. CDR3 bases: TGTGCCAGCAAGGGCGGGGGGCACATCTACAATGAGCAGTTCTTC. This chain joins TRBV2 and TRBJ2-1, with 8 bases fitting TRBD2. Germline V gene lookup returns CDR1 SNHLY and CDR2 FYNNEI. The CDR3 totals 15 residues. V lost 7 bases and J lost 3; bases outside the gene matches: 8.

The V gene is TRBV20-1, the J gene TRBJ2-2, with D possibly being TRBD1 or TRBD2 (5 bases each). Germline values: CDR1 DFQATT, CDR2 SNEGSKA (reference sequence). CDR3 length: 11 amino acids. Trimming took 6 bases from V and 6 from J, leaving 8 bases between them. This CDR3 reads CSARDAGELFF. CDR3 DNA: TGCAGTGCCAGGGACGCCGGGGAGCTGTTTTTT.

The CDR3 reads CASKVAGQANEKLFF. For the CDR3, the DNA is TGTGCCAGCAAGGTGGCAGGACAAGCTAATGAAAAACTGTTTTTT. This chain uses TRBV25-1 with TRBJ1-4, with TRBD1 as a possible D gene (5 bases). V shed 7 bases and J shed 3 bases, with 15 bases lying between them. This CDR3 region has 15 residues. The germline gives CDR1 MGHDK, CDR2 SYGVNS.

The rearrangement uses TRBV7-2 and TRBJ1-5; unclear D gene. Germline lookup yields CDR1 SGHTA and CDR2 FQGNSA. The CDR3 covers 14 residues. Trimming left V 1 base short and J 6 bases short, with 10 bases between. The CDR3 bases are TGTGCCAGCAGCTTAGGAGCGGCACCTCAGCCCCAGCATTTT. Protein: CASSLGAAPQPQHF.

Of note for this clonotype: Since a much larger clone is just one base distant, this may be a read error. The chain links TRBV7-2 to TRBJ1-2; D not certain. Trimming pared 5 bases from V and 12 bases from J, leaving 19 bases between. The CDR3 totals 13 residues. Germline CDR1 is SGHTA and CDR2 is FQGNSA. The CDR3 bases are TGTGCCAGCAGCAAAGCGGGGATGCAGGAGGACACCTTC. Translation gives CASSKAGMQEDTF.

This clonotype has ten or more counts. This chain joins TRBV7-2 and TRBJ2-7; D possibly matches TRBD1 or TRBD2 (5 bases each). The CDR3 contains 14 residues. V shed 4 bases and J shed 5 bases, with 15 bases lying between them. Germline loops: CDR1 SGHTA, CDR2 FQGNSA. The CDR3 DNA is TGTGCCAGCAGCTCTGCCTTGGGGGTTGACGAGCAGTACTTC. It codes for CASSSALGVDEQYF.